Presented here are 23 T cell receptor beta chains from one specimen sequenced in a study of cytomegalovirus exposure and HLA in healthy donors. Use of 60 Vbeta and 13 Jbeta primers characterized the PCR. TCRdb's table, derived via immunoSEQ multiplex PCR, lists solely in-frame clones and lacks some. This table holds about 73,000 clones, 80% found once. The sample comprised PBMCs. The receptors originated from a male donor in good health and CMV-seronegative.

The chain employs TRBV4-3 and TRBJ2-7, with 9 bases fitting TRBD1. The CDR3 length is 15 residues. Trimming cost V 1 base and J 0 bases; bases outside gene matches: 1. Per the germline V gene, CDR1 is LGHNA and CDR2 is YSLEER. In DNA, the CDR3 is TGCGCCAGCAGCCAAGGGACAGGGGCCTCCTACGAGCAGTACTTC. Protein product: CASSQGTGASYEQYF.

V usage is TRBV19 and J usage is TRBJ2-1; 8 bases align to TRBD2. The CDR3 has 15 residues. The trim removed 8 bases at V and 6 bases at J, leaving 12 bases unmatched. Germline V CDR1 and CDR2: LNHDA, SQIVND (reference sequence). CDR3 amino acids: CASQKGTRGVNEQFF. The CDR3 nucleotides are TGTGCCAGTCAGAAGGGGACTAGAGGAGTCAATGAGCAGTTCTTC. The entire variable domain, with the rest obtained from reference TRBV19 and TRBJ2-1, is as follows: DGGITQSPKYLFRKEGQNVTLSCEQNLNHDAMYWYRQDPGQGLRLIYYSQIVNDFQKGDIAEGYSVSREKKESFPLTVTSAQKNPTAFYLCASQKGTRGVNEQFFGPGTRLTVL.

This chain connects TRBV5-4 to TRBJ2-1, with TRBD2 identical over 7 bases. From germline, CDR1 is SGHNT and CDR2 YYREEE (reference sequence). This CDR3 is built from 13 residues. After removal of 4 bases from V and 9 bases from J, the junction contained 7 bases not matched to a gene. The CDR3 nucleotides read TGTGCCAGCAGCAACGGACTAGTTGGTGAGCAGTTCTTC. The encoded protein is CASSNGLVGEQFF.

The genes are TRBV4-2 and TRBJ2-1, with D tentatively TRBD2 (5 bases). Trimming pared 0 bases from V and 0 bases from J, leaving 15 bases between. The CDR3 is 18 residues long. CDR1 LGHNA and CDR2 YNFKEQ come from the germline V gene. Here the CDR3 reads CASSQDVAGRFSYNEQFF. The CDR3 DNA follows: TGTGCCAGCAGCCAAGATGTGGCGGGCCGATTCTCCTACAATGAGCAGTTCTTC.

CDR3 sequence reads: CASSLQGQGTYTF. CDR3 bases: TGTGCCAGCAGCCTCCAAGGACAGGGGACCTACACCTTC. The rearrangement joins TRBV5-5 to TRBJ1-2; 9 bases agree with TRBD1. V dropped 4 bases and J dropped 10; count of bases not matched to a gene: 8. The CDR3 extends over 13 amino acids. The V gene's germline CDR1 is SGHKS and CDR2 YYEKEE (reference sequence).

CDR3 in DNA: TGCGCCAGCAGCTCCGGGACAGGTCTAACAGATACGCAGTATTTT. Translation: CASSSGTGLTDTQYF. V usage is TRBV5-1 and J usage is TRBJ2-3; TRBD1 matches 8 bases. V was clipped by 3 bases and J by 3 bases; unmatched bases: 6. Germline V gives CDR1 SGHRS, CDR2 YFSETQ. The CDR3 has 15 residues.

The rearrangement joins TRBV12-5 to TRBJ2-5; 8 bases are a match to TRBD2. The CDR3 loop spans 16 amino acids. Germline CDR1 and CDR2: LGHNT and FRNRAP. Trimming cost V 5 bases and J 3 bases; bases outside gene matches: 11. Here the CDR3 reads CASGPWGTGGKETQYF. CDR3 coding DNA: TGTGCTAGTGGTCCATGGGGCACGGGGGGGAAAGAGACCCAGTACTTC.

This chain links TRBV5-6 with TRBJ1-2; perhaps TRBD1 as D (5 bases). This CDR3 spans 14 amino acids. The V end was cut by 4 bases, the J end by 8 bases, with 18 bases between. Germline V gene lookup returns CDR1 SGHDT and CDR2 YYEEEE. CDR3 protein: CASSPPGQVRGYTF. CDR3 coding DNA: TGTGCCAGCAGCCCACCAGGGCAGGTACGGGGCTACACCTTC.

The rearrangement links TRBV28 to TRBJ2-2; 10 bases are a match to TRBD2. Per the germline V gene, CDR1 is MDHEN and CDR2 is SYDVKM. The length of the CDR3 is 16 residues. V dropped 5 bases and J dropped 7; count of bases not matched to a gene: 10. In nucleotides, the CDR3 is TGTGCCAGCAGTGGGGCGGGACTAGCGTTCGGCGGGGAGCTGTTTTTT. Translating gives CASSGAGLAFGGELFF.

The CDR3 nucleotides are TGTGCCAGCAGTTTATTGACAGGGGTGAACACTGAAGCTTTCTTT. Amino acids: CASSLLTGVNTEAFF. The rearrangement uses TRBV28 and TRBJ1-1; TRBD1 agrees at 8 bases. The germline CDR1 and CDR2 sequences are MDHEN and SYDVKM. This CDR3 has 15 residues. The junction had 1 base not matched to a gene; V was cut back by 1 base and J by 0 bases. The full variable domain, in which reference TRBV28 and TRBJ1-1 provide the parts outside the CDR3, is DVKVTQSSRYLVKRTGEKVFLECVQDMDHENMFWYRQDPGLGLRLIYFSYDVKMKEKGDIPEGYSVSREKKERFSLILESASTNQTSMYLCASSLLTGVNTEAFFGQGTRLTVV.

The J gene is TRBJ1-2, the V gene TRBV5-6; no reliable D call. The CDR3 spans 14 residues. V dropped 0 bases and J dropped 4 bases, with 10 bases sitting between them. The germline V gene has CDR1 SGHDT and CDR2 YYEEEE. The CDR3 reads CASSLGSGFYGYTF. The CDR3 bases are TGTGCCAGCAGCTTGGGTTCGGGGTTCTATGGCTACACCTTC.

CDR3: CASSDIWPSDTQYF. CDR3 sequence (DNA): TGTGCCAGCAGCGACATCTGGCCGTCGGATACGCAGTATTTT. This chain connects TRBV7-2 to TRBJ2-3; D is uncertain. The V end lost 5 bases, the J end lost 6 bases, and 15 bases lay between the germline ends. This CDR3 is 14 amino acids long. Germline V gene sequence: CDR1 SGHTA, CDR2 FQGNSA. The full variable domain, its missing parts supplied by reference TRBV7-2 and TRBJ2-3, is GAGVSQSPSNKVTEKGKDVELRCDPISGHTALYWYRQSLGQGLEFLIYFQGNSAPDKSGLPSDRFSAERTGGSVSTLTIQRTQQEDSAVYLCASSDIWPSDTQYFGPGTRLTVL.

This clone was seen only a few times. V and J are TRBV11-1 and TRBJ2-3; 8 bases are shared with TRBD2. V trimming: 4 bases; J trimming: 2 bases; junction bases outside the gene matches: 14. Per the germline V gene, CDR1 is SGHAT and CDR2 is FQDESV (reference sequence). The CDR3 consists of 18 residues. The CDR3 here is CASSSDLGLAVYTDTQYF. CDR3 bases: TGTGCCAGCAGCTCCGACCTTGGACTAGCTGTATACACAGATACGCAGTATTTT.

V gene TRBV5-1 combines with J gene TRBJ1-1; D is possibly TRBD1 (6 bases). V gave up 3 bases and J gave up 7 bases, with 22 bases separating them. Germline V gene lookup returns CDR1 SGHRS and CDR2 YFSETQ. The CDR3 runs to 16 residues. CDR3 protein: CASSSRAQAGGREAFF. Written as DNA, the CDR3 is TGCGCCAGCAGCTCCCGCGCCCAGGCGGGGGGCCGTGAAGCTTTCTTT.

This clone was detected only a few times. As DNA, the CDR3 is TGTGCCACCAATCCTCTGGGACTAGCGGGAGTCCAAAATGAGCAGTTCTTC. Translated: CATNPLGLAGVQNEQFF. The V and J genes are TRBV28 and TRBJ2-1; 14 bases are a match to TRBD2. The germline gives CDR1 MDHEN, CDR2 SYDVKM. V was clipped by 10 bases and J by 7 bases; unmatched bases: 15. The CDR3 has 17 amino acids.

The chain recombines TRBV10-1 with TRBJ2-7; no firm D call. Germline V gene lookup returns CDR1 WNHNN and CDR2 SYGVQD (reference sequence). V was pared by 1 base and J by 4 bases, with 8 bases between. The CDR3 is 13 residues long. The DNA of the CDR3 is TGCGCCAGCAGTGAGTATCCGGGTTACGAGCAGTACTTC. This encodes CASSEYPGYEQYF.

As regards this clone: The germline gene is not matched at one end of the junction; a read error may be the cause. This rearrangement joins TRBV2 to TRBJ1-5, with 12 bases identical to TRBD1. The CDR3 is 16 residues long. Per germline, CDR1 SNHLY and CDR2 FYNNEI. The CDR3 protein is CASSRDRGLGNQPQNF. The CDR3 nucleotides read TGTGCCAGCAGTCGGGACAGGGGGCTGGGCAATCAGCCCCAGAATTTT.

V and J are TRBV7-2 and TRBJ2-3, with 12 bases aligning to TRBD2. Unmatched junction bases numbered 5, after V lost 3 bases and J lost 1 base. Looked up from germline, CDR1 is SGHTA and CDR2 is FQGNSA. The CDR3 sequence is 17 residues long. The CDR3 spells CASSLLAGGGGTDTQYF. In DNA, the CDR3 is TGTGCCAGCAGCTTGCTAGCGGGGGGGGGAGGCACAGATACGCAGTATTTT. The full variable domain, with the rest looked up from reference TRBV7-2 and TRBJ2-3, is GAGVSQSPSNKVTEKGKDVELRCDPISGHTALYWYRQSLGQGLEFLIYFQGNSAPDKSGLPSDRFSAERTGGSVSTLTIQRTQQEDSAVYLCASSLLAGGGGTDTQYFGPGTRLTVL.

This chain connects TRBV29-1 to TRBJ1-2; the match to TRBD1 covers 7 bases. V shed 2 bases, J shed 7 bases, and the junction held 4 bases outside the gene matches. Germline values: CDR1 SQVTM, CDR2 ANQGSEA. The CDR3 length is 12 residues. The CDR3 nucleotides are TGCAGCGTTGAAACGACAGGGCGTGGCTACACCTTC. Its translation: CSVETTGRGYTF. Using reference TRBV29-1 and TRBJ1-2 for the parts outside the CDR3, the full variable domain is SAVISQKPSRDICQRGTSLTIQCQVDSQVTMMFWYRQQPGQSLTLIATANQGSEATYESGFVIDKFPISRPNLTFSTLTVSNMSPEDSSIYLCSVETTGRGYTFGSGTRLTVV.

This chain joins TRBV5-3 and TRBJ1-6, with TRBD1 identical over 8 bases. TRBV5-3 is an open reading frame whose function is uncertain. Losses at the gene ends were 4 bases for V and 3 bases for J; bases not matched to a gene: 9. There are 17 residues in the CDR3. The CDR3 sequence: CARSPPTGVFYNSPLHF. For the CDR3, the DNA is TGTGCCAGAAGCCCACCGACAGGGGTTTTCTATAATTCACCCCTCCACTTT.

CDR3 protein: CASSFGAGETQYF. In DNA, the CDR3 is TGCGCCAGCAGCTTTGGGGCGGGGGAGACCCAGTACTTC. This sequence joins TRBV5-1 and TRBJ2-5; a possible D gene is TRBD2 (6 bases). V dropped 2 bases and J dropped 5 bases, with 10 bases sitting between them. CDR1 and CDR2 from the germline V gene are SGHRS and YFSETQ. The CDR3 sequence is 13 residues long.

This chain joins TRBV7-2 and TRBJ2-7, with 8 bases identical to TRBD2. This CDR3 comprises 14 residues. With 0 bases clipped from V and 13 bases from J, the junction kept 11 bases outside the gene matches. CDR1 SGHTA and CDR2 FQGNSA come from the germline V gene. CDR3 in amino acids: CASSLALAGGLHYF. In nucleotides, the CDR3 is TGTGCCAGCAGCTTAGCGCTAGCGGGCGGGTTACATTACTTC.

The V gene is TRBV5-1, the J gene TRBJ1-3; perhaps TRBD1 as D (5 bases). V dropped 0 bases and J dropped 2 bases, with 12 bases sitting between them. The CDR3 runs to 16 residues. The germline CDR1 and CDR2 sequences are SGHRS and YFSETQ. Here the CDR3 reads CASSLAGGGTGNTIYF. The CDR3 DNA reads TGCGCCAGCAGCTTGGCCGGTGGGGGGACTGGAAACACCATATATTTT.